The 13 T cell receptor beta chains given below trace back to one sample, sequenced in a study of blood T cell repertoires in COVID-19. Profiled with immunoSEQ multiplex PCR; TCRdb holds only in-frame clones, not every one. The repertoire has some 500,000 clones, 88% of them found once; the top ten carry 1.8%. The sample comprised PBMCs or T cells enriched from blood (not recorded which). These receptor sequences come from a middle-aged woman who had recovered from COVID-19.

Remarks on this clone: A read error may produce the germline difference seen at one junction end. The rearrangement links TRBV7-7 to TRBJ2-1; 10 positions match TRBD2. This CDR3 contains 15 residues. The V gene's germline CDR1 is SSHAT and CDR2 FNYEAQ (reference sequence). For the CDR3, the DNA is TGTGCTAGCAGCTTCGGGACTAGCGTCTACAATGAGCAGTTCTTC. It is translated as CASSFGTSVYNEQFF.

As to this clone: One junction end disagrees with the germline gene, perhaps due to a read error. V usage is TRBV29-1 and J usage is TRBJ2-1; 15 positions agree with TRBD2. The CDR3 has 12 residues. Germline lookup yields CDR1 SQVTM and CDR2 ANQGSEA. The CDR3 spells CSVEDRTSGRVF. CDR3 nucleotide sequence: TGCAGCGTTGAAGATAGGACTAGCGGGAGGGTCTTC.

V and J are TRBV19 and TRBJ1-2; 11 nucleotides line up with TRBD1. V was clipped by 6 bases and J by 7 bases; unmatched bases: 4. CDR1 is LNHDA, CDR2 SQIVND, per germline (reference sequence). This CDR3 has 13 amino acids. The CDR3 spells CASRWTGGRGYTF. The DNA of the CDR3 is TGTGCCAGTAGGTGGACAGGGGGCCGTGGCTACACCTTC.

This chain's CDR3 is CASSRQGDRGEKLFF. CDR3 in DNA: TGCGCCAGCAGCCGCCAAGGGGACAGGGGCGAAAAACTGTTTTTT. V gene TRBV4-3 combines with J gene TRBJ1-4; 10 bases agree with TRBD1. The CDR3 covers 15 residues. Germline V gene lookup returns CDR1 LGHNA and CDR2 YSLEER. V lost 4 bases to trimming and J lost 8 bases; unmatched junction nucleotides: 7.

The chain is built from TRBV7-2 and TRBJ1-1; no definite D call. Trimming stripped 5 bases from V and 0 bases from J, with 16 bases between. CDR1 and CDR2 (germline): SGHTA, FQGNSA. This CDR3 is 16 amino acids long. CDR3 nucleotides: TGTGCCAGCAGCAGGCGGACCGGGAGGGTGAACACTGAAGCTTTCTTT. It codes for CASSRRTGRVNTEAFF.

A note on this clone: The junction does not match germline at one end; this may be a read error. The same CDR3 arises from other DNA sequences in this sample as well. The chain couples TRBV7-7 to TRBJ2-7; the D gene is possibly TRBD2 (6 bases). Germline assignment: CDR1 SSHAT and CDR2 FNYEAQ (reference sequence). This CDR3 comprises 14 residues. CDR3 sequence: CASSLGTGSYEQYF. CDR3 in DNA: TGTGCTAGCAGCTTAGGGACTGGGTCCTACGAGCAGTACTTC.

This sequence joins TRBV14 and TRBJ2-7; weak D call: TRBD2 (6 bases). Germline CDR1 and CDR2: SGHDN and FVKESK. This CDR3 spans 17 amino acids. Trimming cost V 4 bases and J 0 bases, with 19 bases left between them. The CDR3 DNA is TGTGCCAGCAGCCCTACGGTGGGGACTGACTACTCCTACGAGCAGTACTTC. Protein sequence: CASSPTVGTDYSYEQYF.

J is TRBJ1-6 and V is TRBV27; D not certain. Germline CDR1 MNHEY, CDR2 SMNVEV (reference sequence). V shed 7 bases and J shed 7 bases, with 14 bases lying between them. The length of the CDR3 is 14 residues. CDR3 sequence reads: CASTTLQENSPLHF. The CDR3 DNA reads as TGTGCCAGCACCACTCTCCAGGAAAATTCACCCCTCCACTTT.

This clone was seen a single time. This chain uses TRBV6-1 with TRBJ1-1; 8 nucleotides line up with TRBD1. In germline, CDR1 is MNHNS, CDR2 SASEGT. CDR3 size: 14 residues. V was pared by 4 bases and J by 6 bases, with 7 bases of the junction left unmatched. CDR3 region: CASSATGQGPEAFF. The CDR3 bases are TGTGCCAGCAGTGCCACAGGACAGGGTCCTGAAGCTTTCTTT.

The J gene is TRBJ2-2, the V gene TRBV6-5, with 13 bases lining up with TRBD2. This CDR3 region has 15 residues. With 7 bases clipped from V and 8 bases from J, the junction kept 7 bases outside the gene matches. Germline V CDR1 and CDR2: MNHEY, SVGAGI. The CDR3 loop is CASTLGLAGSGELFF. The CDR3 DNA reads TGTGCCAGCACCCTGGGACTAGCGGGAAGTGGGGAGCTGTTTTTT.

V usage is TRBV14 and J usage is TRBJ2-3; possible D gene TRBD2, 6 bases. V was shortened by 2 bases and J by 5 bases, with 11 bases between the two germline ends. The CDR3 consists of 14 residues. Germline V lookup: CDR1 SGHDN, CDR2 FVKESK. CDR3 DNA sequence: TGTGCCAGCAGCCAACGCGGGACTGGAGATACGCAGTATTTT. Its protein product is CASSQRGTGDTQYF. Full variable domain (missing parts from reference TRBV14 and TRBJ2-3): EAGVTQFPSHSVIEKGQTVTLRCDPISGHDNLYWYRRVMGKEIKFLLHFVKESKQDESGMPNNRFLAERTGGTYSTLKVQPAELEDSGVYFCASSQRGTGDTQYFGPGTRLTVL.

CDR3 sequence: CASRGVGELFF. The CDR3 DNA reads TGTGCCAGCAGGGGAGTCGGGGAGCTGTTTTTT. V gene TRBV12-3 or TRBV12-4 combines with J gene TRBJ2-2, with D perhaps TRBD2 (5 bases). V lost 6 bases to trimming and J lost 7 bases, with 6 bases between them. CDR3 length: 11 residues.

This clone was seen only a few times. The chain is built from TRBV24-1 and TRBJ2-5; no firm D call. The germline V gene encodes CDR1 KGHDR and CDR2 SFDVKD. The CDR3 has 13 residues. V gave up 1 base and J gave up 5 bases, with 7 bases separating them. The CDR3 sequence: CATSDFLRETQYF. CDR3 nucleotide sequence: TGTGCCACCAGTGATTTTCTCCGGGAGACCCAGTACTTC.